This TCR beta chain comes out of a study of regulatory and conventional T cells in RAG deficiency. TCRdb's table, derived via immunoSEQ multiplex PCR, lists solely in-frame clones and lacks some. The sample yields more than 35,000 clones, 70% to 90% seen once. General study findings and limits: Omenn CD25-high CD127-low cells may be activated cells, not true Tregs.

Notes on this clone: Its antigen remains unknown.

Blood CD4+ CD25-low CD127-high conventional T cells supplied the genomic DNA template. Germline loops: CDR1 LNHDA, CDR2 SQIVND (reference sequence). This CDR3 contains 14 residues. Germline trimming cut 8 bases from V and 4 bases from J; bases unmatched to any gene: 3. This sample also belongs to another study, concerning regulatory T cells. This second report adds: The PCR used 52 TRBV and 13 TRBJ primers.

Source material: CD4+ effector T cells sorted from blood. The chain uses TRBV19 and TRBJ2-2, with 11 bases lining up with TRBD2. The receptor comes from a human donor in good health. DNA for the CDR3: TGTGCCAGTGTAGCGGGAGGGGGCACCGGGGAGCTGTTTTTT. This codes for CASVAGGGTGELFF.